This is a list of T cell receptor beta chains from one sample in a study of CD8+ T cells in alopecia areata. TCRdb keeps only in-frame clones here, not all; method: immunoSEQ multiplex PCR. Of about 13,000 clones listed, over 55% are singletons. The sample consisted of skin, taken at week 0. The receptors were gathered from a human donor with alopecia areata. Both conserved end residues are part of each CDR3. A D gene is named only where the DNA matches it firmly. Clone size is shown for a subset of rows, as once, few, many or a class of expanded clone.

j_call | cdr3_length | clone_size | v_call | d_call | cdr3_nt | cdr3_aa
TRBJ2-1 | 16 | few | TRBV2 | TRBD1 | TGTGCCAGCAGTGAAGCGGGGGGACAGGGGCAGAATGAGCAGTTCTTC | CASSEAGGQGQNEQFF
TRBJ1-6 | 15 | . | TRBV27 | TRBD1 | TGTGCCAGCAGTTTCTCGGCAGGGGGAAATTCACCCCTCCACTTT | CASSFSAGGNSPLHF
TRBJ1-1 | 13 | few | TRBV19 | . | TGTGCCAGTAGTGCAACAGTGAACACTGAAGCTTTCTTT | CASSATVNTEAFF
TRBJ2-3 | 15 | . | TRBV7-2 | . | TGTGCCAGCAGCCTTGTGGGGGGCTGGGCAGATACGCAGTATTTT | CASSLVGGWADTQYF
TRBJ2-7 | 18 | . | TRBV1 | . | TGCACCAGCAGCCACCCCGGGACAGGGGGCGCGTTTACCTACGAGCAGTACTTC | CTSSHPGTGGAFTYEQYF
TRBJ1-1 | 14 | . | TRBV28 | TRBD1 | TGTGCCAGCAGTGGGCGTACAGGGGACACTGAAGCTTTCTTT | CASSGRTGDTEAFF
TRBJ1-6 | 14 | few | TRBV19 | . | TGTGCCAGTAGTATTTCGGGGGGCCGATCACCCCTCCACTTT | CASSISGGRSPLHF
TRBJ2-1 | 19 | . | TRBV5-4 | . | TGTGCCAGCAGCCCCGCGCCGTCACAGGTGTATGGTCTTTACAATGAGCAGTTCTTC | CASSPAPSQVYGLYNEQFF
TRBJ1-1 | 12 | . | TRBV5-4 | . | TGTGCCAGCAGCTTGCTTGACCTTGAAGCTTTCTTT | CASSLLDLEAFF
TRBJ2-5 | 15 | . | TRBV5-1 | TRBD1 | TGCGCCAGCAGCTTGGTAGGACAGGGCCAAGAGACCCAGTACTTC | CASSLVGQGQETQYF
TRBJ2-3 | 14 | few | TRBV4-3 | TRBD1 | TGCGCCAGCAGCCGCGGACAGGGGGGAGATACGCAGTATTTT | CASSRGQGGDTQYF
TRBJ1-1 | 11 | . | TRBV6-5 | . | TGTGCCAGCAGTCCGGGGGCAGAAGCTTTCTTT | CASSPGAEAFF
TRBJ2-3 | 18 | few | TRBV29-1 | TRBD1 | TGCAGCGCTGTGGGACAGGGCTTACGTCCTGGAACCACAGATACGCAGTATTTT | CSAVGQGLRPGTTDTQYF
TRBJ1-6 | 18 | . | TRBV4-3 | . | TGCGCCAGCAGCCAAGTATTAATAGGACACGTCTATAATTCACCCCTCCACTTT | CASSQVLIGHVYNSPLHF
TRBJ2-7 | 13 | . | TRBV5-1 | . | TGCGCCAGCAAGGAGGCGCTCACCTACGAGCAGTACTTC | CASKEALTYEQYF
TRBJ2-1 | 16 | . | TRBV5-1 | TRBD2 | TGCGCCAGCAGTCTGGGCGCTAGCGGGGGGTACAATGAGCAGTTCTTC | CASSLGASGGYNEQFF
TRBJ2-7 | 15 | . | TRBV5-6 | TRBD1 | TGTGCCAGCAGCTCCTCCGGGACAGGGGGCTACGAGCAGTACTTC | CASSSSGTGGYEQYF
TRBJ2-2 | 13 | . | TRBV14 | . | TGTGCCAGCAGCCAGTGGGTTGCCGGGGAGCTGTTTTTT | CASSQWVAGELFF
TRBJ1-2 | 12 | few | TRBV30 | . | TGTGCCTGGAGTGAAGGGATGTATGGCTACACCTTC | CAWSEGMYGYTF
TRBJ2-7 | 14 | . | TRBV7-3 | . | TGTGCCAGCAGCCCATGGGGGGGACAAGGCGAGCAGTACTTC | CASSPWGGQGEQYF
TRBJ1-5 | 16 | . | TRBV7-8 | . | TGTGCCAGCAGCTTAGAGGGCAGGGGTTTGAATCAGCCCCAGCATTTT | CASSLEGRGLNQPQHF
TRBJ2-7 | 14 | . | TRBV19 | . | TGTGCCAGCTCCGGAGGGCGCACGGGATACGAGCAGTACTTC | CASSGGRTGYEQYF
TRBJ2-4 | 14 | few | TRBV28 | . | TGTGCCAGCAGCCCCGGATCTTTGGGAAACATTCAGTACTTC | CASSPGSLGNIQYF
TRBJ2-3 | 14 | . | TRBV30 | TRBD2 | TGTGCCTGGAGTCAAACTAGCGGCACAGATACGCAGTATTTT | CAWSQTSGTDTQYF
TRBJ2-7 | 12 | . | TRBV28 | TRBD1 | TGTGCCACCAGGGACAGCTTCTACGAGCAGTACTTC | CATRDSFYEQYF
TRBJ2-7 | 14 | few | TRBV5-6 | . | TGTGCCAGCACCCTCCACCGTCCCGGACGCGAGCAGTACTTC | CASTLHRPGREQYF
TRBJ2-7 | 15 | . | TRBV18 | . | TGTGCCAGCTCACCACAAGCCGACACTGCCTACGAGCAGTACTTC | CASSPQADTAYEQYF
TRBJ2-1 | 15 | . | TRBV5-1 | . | TGCGCCAGCAGCTTGGGAGTATCCTCCTACAATGAGCAGTTCTTC | CASSLGVSSYNEQFF
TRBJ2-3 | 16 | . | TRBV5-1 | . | TGCGCCAGCAGCTTGGTCCCAGGGCCGAGGACAGATACGCAGTATTTT | CASSLVPGPRTDTQYF
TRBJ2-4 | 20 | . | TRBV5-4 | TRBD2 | TGTGCCAGCAGCTTGGCCTCCACTAGCGGGGGAACTCTAGCCAAAAACATTCAGTACTTC | CASSLASTSGGTLAKNIQYF